Listed here is a single TCR beta chain. The data stem from a study of blood T cell repertoires in COVID-19. Study-level information: COVID-19 samples collected from the United States, Italy and Spain covered acute and convalescent phases. T cells, B-cell-depleted T cells, or PBMCs provided the cDNA or gDNA that served as material.

Original handling: Amplifying reference gene primers gave estimates of nucleated cell counts. The assay was immunoSEQ multiplex PCR, and TCRdb's table has in-frame clones only and misses some. V, J and clone size are taken as reported in that table, and D and trimming were inferred from the DNA itself. The table shows some 300,000 clones, with around 87% occurring only once. Germline V gene lookup returns CDR1 SGHRS and CDR2 YFSETQ. V gave up 0 bases and J gave up 8 bases, with 11 bases separating them. CDR3 length: 13 amino acids. The V gene is TRBV5-1, the J gene TRBJ1-2; D remains unclear. Sample: peripheral blood. This sequence was found in a man between 65 and 80 years old with acute or convalescent COVID-19. CDR3 residues: CASSLVMEVGYTF. Here the CDR3 DNA reads TGCGCCAGCAGCTTGGTGATGGAGGTCGGCTACACCTTC.